The clone carrying this T cell receptor beta chain was detected only a few times. Original methodology: Quantification of nucleated cells was approximated via reference gene primer amplification. TCRdb keeps only in-frame clones here, not all; method: immunoSEQ multiplex PCR. V and J calls and clone size are given by that table; D and trimming were obtained from the DNA. The data show more than 85,000 clones, roughly 92% seen once. The V gene's germline CDR1 is SQVTM and CDR2 ANQGSEA. This CDR3 has 13 amino acids. Trimming took 7 bases from V and 4 from J; bases not matched to a gene: 6. The sample originates from a study of blood T cell repertoires in COVID-19. Turning to the study itself: In each case, the material was cDNA or gDNA derived from T cells, B-cell-depleted T cells, or PBMCs.

Enrolment of Seattle patients took place during active infection, and they were followed longitudinally. The sequence was collected from a woman in her 50s with COVID-19, enrolled during active disease. Sample: peripheral blood. The chain uses TRBV29-1 and TRBJ1-1; 10 nucleotides match TRBD1. The CDR3 spells CSASDRGSTEAFF. The CDR3, as DNA: TGCAGCGCTTCGGACAGGGGGAGCACTGAAGCTTTCTTT. Combining the CDR3 with reference TRBV29-1 and TRBJ1-1 gives the whole variable domain SAVISQKPSRDICQRGTSLTIQCQVDSQVTMMFWYRQQPGQSLTLIATANQGSEATYESGFVIDKFPISRPNLTFSTLTVSNMSPEDSSIYLCSASDRGSTEAFFGQGTRLTVV.